One and the same sample provided the 7 T cell receptor beta chains below, sequenced in a study of CD8 T cells in ankylosing spondylitis. MiXCR was run by TCRdb on the 5' RACE reads, yielding one entry per CDR3 protein. The sample consists of approximately 260,000 distinct CDR3 sequences, over 15% of them appearing once. The sample consisted of blood, either unsorted or a sorted T cell fraction (not recorded which). The receptor source for this set is a male donor with ankylosing spondylitis or in good health (not recorded which).

The V and J genes are TRBV12-3 or TRBV12-4 and TRBJ2-7, with D perhaps being TRBD1 or TRBD2 (5 bases each). V lost 4 bases, J lost 2 bases, and 18 bases lay in between. CDR3 length equals 16 residues. The CDR3 protein is CASSSIPGRNTYEQYF. CDR3 bases: TGTGCCAGCAGTTCGATACCGGGACGCAATACCTACGAGCAGTACTTC.

The J gene is TRBJ2-3, the V gene TRBV7-2; D call uncertain. CDR1 SGHTA and CDR2 FQGNSA come from the germline V gene. The CDR3 covers 13 residues. V lost 1 base, J lost 0 bases, and 2 bases lay in between. DNA for the CDR3: TGTGCCAGCAGCTTAGTTAGCACAGATACGCAGTATTTT. Its protein product is CASSLVSTDTQYF.

The chain uses TRBV4-3 and TRBJ2-1; 7 bases are a match to TRBD1. Germline CDR1 reads LGHNA; CDR2 reads YSLEER. This CDR3 is built from 14 residues. Trimming at V came to 4 bases and at J to 5 bases, leaving 5 bases not matched to a gene. For the CDR3, the DNA is TGCGCCAGCAGCCTCCGGGACAGAGACAATGAGCAGTTCTTC. Its translation: CASSLRDRDNEQFF.

This chain connects TRBV20-1 to TRBJ2-1, with TRBD2 matching over 8 bases. Germline-derived CDR1 and CDR2 are DFQATT and SNEGSKA (reference sequence). V trimming: 5 bases; J trimming: 9 bases; junction bases outside the gene matches: 12. The CDR3 spans 14 residues. The CDR3 is CSAPGLGIGGEQFF. The CDR3 DNA sequence: TGCAGTGCTCCGGGACTAGGTATTGGTGGTGAGCAGTTCTTC.

This clonotype was seen more than once but under ten times. The V call is TRBV4-2, the J call TRBJ2-7; D gene uncertain. The CDR3 has 15 amino acids. CDR1 and CDR2 (germline): LGHNA, YNFKEQ. V was shortened by 2 bases and J by 0 bases, with 11 bases between the two germline ends. DNA for the CDR3: TGTGCCAGCAGCCAATCCTCCTTAAGCTCCTACGAGCAGTACTTC. It translates to CASSQSSLSSYEQYF.

As DNA, the CDR3 is TGCAGCGTTGAATCGGGCCAGGGGGGGGAAAAACTGTTTTTT. This encodes CSVESGQGGEKLFF. The rearrangement uses TRBV29-1 and TRBJ1-4, with 7 bases identical to TRBD1. J was trimmed by 8 bases and V by 2 bases; bases with no gene match: 8. Germline values: CDR1 SQVTM, CDR2 ANQGSEA. The CDR3 contains 14 residues.

This sequence joins TRBV6-2 or TRBV6-3 and TRBJ2-1; D is unclear. In germline, CDR1 is MNHEY, CDR2 SVGEGT. V lost 6 bases and J lost 6, with 6 bases in between. This CDR3 has 11 residues. The CDR3 coding sequence is TGTGCCAGCAGCCACCCCAATGAGCAGTTCTTC. It encodes CASSHPNEQFF.